This entry is about one T cell receptor beta chain. Its antigen target is currently unknown. Nothing much larger sits one base from this clone, and base qualities are not available. CDR1 and CDR2 (MNHNS, SASEGT) derive from the germline V gene. V and J lose 6 bases and 1 base, and a span of 11 bases separates them. The cysteine opens and the phenylalanine closes a CDR3 of 14 amino acids. Only CDR3 DNA is held: 42 bases, read in frame from base 1. The data originate from a study of blood T cell repertoires in COVID-19 (dated by TCRdb to the early 2020s). About the investigation overall: Collaborator samples came from the United States, Italy and Spain and covered acute and convalescent phases of COVID-19. Nearly every sample came with metadata listing a de-identified subject ID, COVID-19 status, age in years and sex. A freely available public database, intended as a resource for researchers studying the immune response to SARS-CoV-2, is where the repertoires were released. The material from the prospective study consisted of cDNA or gDNA derived from T cells, B-cell-depleted T cells, or PBMCs. Where HLA class I and class II types were available, the types were taken from metadata supplied by the sample provider, not from assay-based typing. Subjects who had been exposed to COVID-19, were actively infected with it, or had recovered from it provided the deeply sampled blood TCRbeta repertoires that made up the dataset. The samples were drawn from the first 160 participants of the ongoing ImmuneRACE study and from some 1,300 subjects provided by 6 global collaborators.

Beyond this particular receptor, the publication reports: How much clinical and demographic metadata was included differed by source and by participant, and the metadata was provided uncurated.

Each collaborating institution followed its own protocols to collect whole blood in K2EDTA tubes. For TCRbeta analysis, collaborators shipped samples in one of three forms: frozen whole blood, isolated PBMCs, or DNA extracted from either of those sample types. TCRbeta CDR3 regions were amplified from genomic DNA using the immunoSEQ Assay, a bias-controlled multiplex PCR. The authors processed their data as follows. The number of nucleated cells in each sample was estimated from the amplification of reference gene primers within the assay. To quantify the absolute abundance of each unique TCRbeta CDR3 rearrangement, sequence reads were collapsed and filtered. For each sample, productive Simpson clonality was calculated as the square root of Simpson's diversity index over productive rearrangements. Not all clones reach the TCRdb copy of this immuneACCESS table, which keeps in-frame sequences only. Checked studies attribute under half of the gap to unresolved V genes and leave the rest unexplained. V and J calls and clone size are copied from that table; D and trimming were computed from the DNA. This sample comprises roughly 70,000 clones, less than 85% of them detected only once. The ten largest make up 22% of the sample.

What was sequenced was peripheral blood. The TCR comes from a man aged 55 to 69 with acute or convalescent COVID-19. The chain is encoded by TRBV6-1 joined to TRBJ2-3; TRBD1 is a weak D gene call, 5 bases matching. The CDR3 here reads CASSDDRRTDTQYF. The DNA sequence reads TGTGCCAGCAGCGACGACAGACGCACAGATACGCAGTATTTT.